Listed below are T cell receptor beta chains from one sample, sequenced in a study of T-cell memory formation after mild COVID-19. TCRdb ran MiXCR on the 5' RACE reads and lists one entry per CDR3 protein. The data contain roughly 130,000 distinct CDR3 sequences, 16% of them seen just once; the ten biggest clones take up about 15%. Sequencing was carried out using PBMCs or a T cell subset sorted from them (not recorded which). These receptors came from an adult woman who had mild COVID-19 (a few samples of this study predate the infection). Cell type and time point are not known. The CDR3 runs from the conserved cysteine through the conserved F or W. A D gene is named only where the DNA matches it firmly. Clone size is not always given. Where it is, it says once, few, many or a class for expanded clones.

d_call	v_call	clone_size	j_call	cdr3_aa	cdr3_nt
.	TRBV7-9	few	TRBJ1-1	CASSLAAQGNTEAFF	TGTGCCAGCAGCTTAGCGGCTCAGGGGAACACTGAAGCTTTCTTT
.	TRBV12-3/TRBV12-4	few	TRBJ2-5	CASSLHLGGETQYF	TGTGCCAGCAGTTTACACCTAGGAGGGGAGACCCAGTACTTC
.	TRBV6-5	few	TRBJ2-1	CASSDALAMSSYNEQFF	TGTGCCAGCAGCGACGCTTTAGCTATGAGCTCCTACAATGAGCAGTTCTTC
TRBD2	TRBV20-1	.	TRBJ2-7	CSAVSGTGYEQYF	TGCAGTGCTGTAAGCGGGACGGGATACGAGCAGTACTTC
.	TRBV7-9	.	TRBJ1-2	CASSLAIGGADGYTF	TGTGCCAGCAGCTTAGCGATCGGGGGGGCGGATGGCTACACCTTC
TRBD1	TRBV18	few	TRBJ1-3	CASSGRDSSGNTIYF	TGTGCCAGCTCAGGAAGGGACAGCTCTGGAAACACCATATATTTT
TRBD1	TRBV5-1	few	TRBJ2-1	CASRDRDRDFNEQLF	TGCGCCAGCAGAGACCGGGACAGGGATTTCAATGAGCAGTTATTC
TRBD1	TRBV3-1	.	TRBJ1-2	CASSRGQGLYGYTF	TGTGCCAGCAGCCGAGGACAGGGGCTATATGGCTACACCTTC
.	TRBV5-1	few	TRBJ2-1	CASSLSLAPNEQFF	TGCGCCAGCAGCTTGAGCCTAGCTCCAAATGAGCAGTTCTTC
.	TRBV7-8	.	TRBJ2-7	CASSRQLFYEQYF	TGTGCCAGCAGCCGACAATTGTTCTACGAGCAGTACTTC
.	TRBV5-5	.	TRBJ1-2	CASSSSGPGYGYTF	TGTGCCAGCAGCTCATCTGGCCCGGGCTATGGCTACACCTTC
TRBD2	TRBV10-3	.	TRBJ2-4	CAISGTSGGIQYF	TGTGCCATCAGTGGAACTAGCGGAGGCATTCAGTACTTC
.	TRBV4-3	many	TRBJ2-3	CASSRWVQNTDTQYF	TGCGCCAGCAGCCGTTGGGTTCAAAACACAGATACGCAGTATTTT